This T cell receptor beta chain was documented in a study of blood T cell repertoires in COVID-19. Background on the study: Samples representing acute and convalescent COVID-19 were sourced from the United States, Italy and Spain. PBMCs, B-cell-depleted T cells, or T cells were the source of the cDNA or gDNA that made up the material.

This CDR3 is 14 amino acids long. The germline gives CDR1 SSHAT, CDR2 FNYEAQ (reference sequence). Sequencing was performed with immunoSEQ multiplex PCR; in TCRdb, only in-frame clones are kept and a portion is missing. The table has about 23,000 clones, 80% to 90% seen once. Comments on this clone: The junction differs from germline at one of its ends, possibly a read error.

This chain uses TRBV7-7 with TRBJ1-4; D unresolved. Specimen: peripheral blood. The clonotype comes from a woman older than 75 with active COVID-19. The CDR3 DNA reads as TGTGCTAGCAGCTTTTCCCCACTTCATGAAAAACTGTTTTTT. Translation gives CASSFSPLHEKLFF.